The 10 T cell receptor beta chains below all came from one sample that was sequenced in a study of blood T cell repertoires in COVID-19. Data came from immunoSEQ multiplex PCR; TCRdb stores just in-frame clones and leaves some out. The top ten clones hold more than 3% of a sample with about 160,000 clones, 75% to 85% of them seen once. The sequencing sample was made of PBMCs or T cells enriched from blood (not recorded which). Receptor source: a woman in her fifties or sixties who had recovered from COVID-19.

The chain links TRBV30 to TRBJ1-1, with unresolved D. V was trimmed by 3 bases and J by 8 bases, leaving 16 bases between them. Per the germline V gene, CDR1 is GTSNPN and CDR2 is SVGIG (reference sequence). CDR3 size: 13 residues. The CDR3 coding sequence is TGTGCCTGGAGCCCTAGAGGAGCCGGAGAAGCTTTCTTT. This encodes CAWSPRGAGEAFF.

The chain uses TRBV5-1 and TRBJ2-3; D perhaps matches TRBD2 (6 bases). This CDR3 contains 15 residues. V lost 0 bases and J 2 bases, leaving 10 bases between the germline ends. Germline loops: CDR1 SGHRS, CDR2 YFSETQ. In DNA form, the CDR3 reads TGCGCCAGCAGCTTGGCCAGGACTAACACAGATACGCAGTATTTT. It translates to CASSLARTNTDTQYF.

The gene calls are TRBV3-1 (or the pseudogene TRBV3-2) and TRBJ1-2; possible D gene TRBD1, 5 bases. The ends were cut back, 0 bases at V and 3 bases at J, with 8 bases in the middle. Germline V lookup: CDR1 LGHDT, CDR2 YNNKEL (reference sequence). CDR3 size: 14 residues. CDR3 coding DNA: TGTGCCAGCAGCCAAGACCACAGGCACTATGGCTACACCTTC. Protein: CASSQDHRHYGYTF.

The rearrangement joins TRBV6-6 to TRBJ2-7; 8 bases match TRBD1. Germline values: CDR1 MNHNY, CDR2 SVGAGI (reference sequence). The CDR3 contains 14 residues. Trimming took 0 bases from V and 6 from J; bases not matched to a gene: 4. CDR3 coding DNA: TGTGCCAGCAGTTACTCCGACAGGGGAGGCGAGCAGTACTTC. As protein: CASSYSDRGGEQYF.

V usage is TRBV2 and J usage is TRBJ1-2; the D is unclear. CDR3 length: 12 residues. Trimming stripped 3 bases from V and 0 bases from J, with 2 bases between. Per germline, CDR1 SNHLY and CDR2 FYNNEI. CDR3 sequence: CASSDTNYGYTF. CDR3 nucleotides: TGTGCCAGCAGTGACACTAACTATGGCTACACCTTC.

This sequence joins TRBV11-2 and TRBJ2-3, with D possibly being TRBD2 (5 bases). Germline-derived CDR1 and CDR2 are SGHAT and FQNNGV. The V gene lost 6 bases and the J gene lost 5 bases, with 12 bases spanning the gap. The CDR3 extends over 13 amino acids. CDR3: CASRGVGKDTQYF. The CDR3 coding sequence is TGTGCCAGCAGGGGAGTGGGTAAAGATACGCAGTATTTT.

J is TRBJ2-7 and V is TRBV20-1, with 10 nucleotides matching TRBD1. The CDR3 runs to 13 residues. In germline, CDR1 is DFQATT, CDR2 SNEGSKA (reference sequence). The ends lost 4 bases at V and 5 bases at J; junction bases unmatched: 5. This CDR3 reads CSAIDRGLNEQYF. The DNA for the CDR3 is TGCAGTGCTATTGACAGGGGGCTAAACGAGCAGTACTTC.

DNA for the CDR3: TGTGCCAGCAGCTCCTCCGGGACAGGGAATGAAAAACTGTTTTTT. Translation gives CASSSSGTGNEKLFF. V gene TRBV5-4 combines with J gene TRBJ1-4; the match to TRBD1 covers 9 bases. The germline V gene encodes CDR1 SGHNT and CDR2 YYREEE (reference sequence). This CDR3 contains 15 residues. The trim removed 3 bases at V and 5 bases at J, leaving 5 bases unmatched.

The gene calls are TRBV30 and TRBJ1-4; TRBD1 might be the D (6 bases). The CDR3 has 12 residues. Trimming pared 4 bases from V and 7 bases from J, leaving 10 bases between. CDR1 GTSNPN and CDR2 SVGIG come from the germline V gene (reference sequence). The DNA for the CDR3 is TGTGCCTGGAAGGGGGTCGGTGAAAAACTGTTTTTT. Protein: CAWKGVGEKLFF.

This clone is a singleton in its sample. The chain couples TRBV5-1 to TRBJ1-3; 11 bases are shared with TRBD1. There are 17 residues in the CDR3. The V gene's germline CDR1 is SGHRS and CDR2 YFSETQ. Losses at the gene ends were 0 bases for V and 3 bases for J; bases not matched to a gene: 5. As DNA, the CDR3 is TGCGCCAGCAGCTTGGCTTGGACAGGGGGCCTTGGAAACACCATATATTTT. This sequence encodes CASSLAWTGGLGNTIYF. Looking up the rest from reference TRBV5-1 and TRBJ1-3 gives the full variable domain: KAGVTQTPRYLIKTRGQQVTLSCSPISGHRSVSWYQQTPGQGLQFLFEYFSETQRNKGNFPGRFSGRQFSNSRSEMNVSTLELGDSALYLCASSLAWTGGLGNTIYFGEGSWLTVV.